Presented here are 5 T cell receptor beta chains from one specimen sequenced in a study of Ad26.COV2.S vaccination and SARS-CoV-2 variants. Treatment in this sample: around 19 received Ad26.COV2.S at low or high dose, single or two shots; 5 received placebo; per-sample allocation not given. The samples were gathered on day 63 after the first injection of vaccine or placebo. The table came from immunoSEQ multiplex PCR; TCRdb's copy has only in-frame clones and leaves some out. The sample consists of a few hundred thousand clones, roughly 84% of them appearing once. The sample in question was peripheral blood, obtained in a trial of Ad26.COV2.S vaccine versus placebo. These receptors all come from a person aged 18-65 years who received the Ad26.COV2.S COVID-19 vaccine or a placebo.

The CDR3 region is CASSNSGQGLRTEAFF. The CDR3 bases are TGCGCCAGCAGCAACTCGGGACAGGGGTTAAGAACTGAAGCTTTCTTT. V usage is TRBV5-1 and J usage is TRBJ1-1; TRBD1 matches at 10 bases. Per germline, CDR1 SGHRS and CDR2 YFSETQ. V was clipped by 4 bases and J by 5 bases; unmatched bases: 11. The CDR3 has 16 residues.

This clone has only one observation. The rearrangement uses TRBV5-6 and TRBJ2-3, with 12 nucleotides matching TRBD2. The CDR3 covers 15 residues. V trimming: 5 bases; J trimming: 0 bases; junction bases outside the gene matches: 1. Looked up from germline, CDR1 is SGHDT and CDR2 is YYEEEE. CDR3 sequence: CASRGLAGSTDTQYF. CDR3 coding DNA: TGTGCCAGCAGAGGACTAGCGGGGAGCACAGATACGCAGTATTTT.

The chain combines TRBV19 with TRBJ1-1; D is undetermined. CDR3 length equals 12 residues. V lost 6 bases and J 5 bases, leaving 10 bases between the germline ends. In germline, CDR1 is LNHDA, CDR2 SQIVND (reference sequence). CDR3 sequence (DNA): TGTGCCAGTAGAGATTTAAGAACTGAAGCTTTCTTT. Amino acids: CASRDLRTEAFF.

This clone was picked up a small number of times. This chain joins TRBV6-4 and TRBJ2-5; TRBD2 matches at 8 bases. V lost 6 bases, J lost 1 base, and 10 bases stayed unmatched. In germline, CDR1 is MRHNA, CDR2 SNTAGT. This CDR3 has 16 residues. DNA for the CDR3: TGTGCCAGCAGCAAGATTAGCGGGGAGTTCCAAGAGACCCAGTACTTC. Protein: CASSKISGEFQETQYF.

The chain recombines TRBV14 with TRBJ2-5; 7 positions agree with TRBD1. Losses at the gene ends were 4 bases for V and 2 bases for J; bases not matched to a gene: 7. The length of the CDR3 is 15 residues. Looked up from germline, CDR1 is SGHDN and CDR2 is FVKESK. Written as DNA, the CDR3 is TGTGCCAGCAGCCTCACGTCGGGACAGCAAGAGACCCAGTACTTC. It encodes CASSLTSGQQETQYF.